What follows are 29 T cell receptor beta chains derived from one specimen sequenced in a study of blood T cell repertoires in COVID-19. The table came from immunoSEQ multiplex PCR; TCRdb's copy has only in-frame clones and leaves some out. Here the sample spans about 220,000 clones, less than 90% being singletons. Material: PBMCs or T cells enriched from blood (not recorded which). The source of these receptors is a woman aged 30 to 39 who had recovered from COVID-19.

This chain uses TRBV2 with TRBJ1-5; TRBD1 agrees at 11 bases. This CDR3 is 14 amino acids long. Germline V gives CDR1 SNHLY, CDR2 FYNNEI. V was clipped by 5 bases and J by 7 bases; unmatched bases: 4. CDR3 nucleotide sequence: TGTGCCAGCAGTTTGGACAGGGGGCGACAGCCCCAGCATTTT. Translation: CASSLDRGRQPQHF.

This chain uses TRBV29-1 with TRBJ1-2; tentatively, D is TRBD1 (6 bases). The CDR3 covers 12 residues. The V gene lost 4 bases and the J gene lost 6 bases, with 12 bases spanning the gap. Germline CDR1 and CDR2: SQVTM and ANQGSEA. CDR3 protein: CSVGLAGDGYTF. CDR3 in DNA: TGCAGCGTTGGGTTGGCAGGGGATGGCTACACCTTC.

The J gene is TRBJ1-3, the V gene TRBV5-1, with a possible D match to TRBD1 (5 bases). This CDR3 has 17 residues. V shed 0 bases and J shed 0 bases, with 13 bases lying between them. Germline CDR1 reads SGHRS; CDR2 reads YFSETQ. Here the CDR3 reads CASSLAGHRYSGNTIYF. CDR3 sequence (DNA): TGCGCCAGCAGCTTGGCAGGACACCGCTACTCTGGAAACACCATATATTTT. The complete variable domain, with remaining parts taken from reference TRBV5-1 and TRBJ1-3, reads KAGVTQTPRYLIKTRGQQVTLSCSPISGHRSVSWYQQTPGQGLQFLFEYFSETQRNKGNFPGRFSGRQFSNSRSEMNVSTLELGDSALYLCASSLAGHRYSGNTIYFGEGSWLTVV.

The table lists this clone with a count of one. The rearrangement links TRBV7-2 to TRBJ2-7; a weak D match, TRBD2 (7 bases). Trimming removed 1 base from V and 3 bases from J, with 10 bases in between. The length of the CDR3 is 14 residues. CDR1 and CDR2 (germline): SGHTA, FQGNSA. The CDR3 sequence is CASSLGRGLYEQYF. CDR3 coding DNA: TGTGCCAGCAGCTTAGGGCGGGGGCTCTACGAGCAGTACTTC.

J is TRBJ2-7 and V is TRBV5-1; maybe TRBD1 (5 bases). V was clipped by 0 bases and J by 0 bases, with 7 bases between them. The germline V gene encodes CDR1 SGHRS and CDR2 YFSETQ. The CDR3 is made up of 14 amino acids. This CDR3 is CASSLETDSYEQYF. The CDR3 DNA reads as TGCGCCAGCAGCTTGGAGACAGACTCCTACGAGCAGTACTTC. Looking up the rest from reference TRBV5-1 and TRBJ2-7 gives the full variable domain: KAGVTQTPRYLIKTRGQQVTLSCSPISGHRSVSWYQQTPGQGLQFLFEYFSETQRNKGNFPGRFSGRQFSNSRSEMNVSTLELGDSALYLCASSLETDSYEQYFGPGTRLTVT.

The chain recombines TRBV29-1 with TRBJ1-2; D gene ambiguous. Trimming stripped 3 bases from V and 4 bases from J, with 9 bases between. This CDR3 comprises 12 residues. In germline, CDR1 is SQVTM, CDR2 ANQGSEA. Here the CDR3 DNA reads TGCAGCGTTGATGAGGGAGGCTATGGCTACACCTTC. This gives the protein CSVDEGGYGYTF.

The chain joins TRBV2 to TRBJ2-5; TRBD2 aligns across 9 bases. Germline loops: CDR1 SNHLY, CDR2 FYNNEI. V lost 6 bases and J lost 5; bases outside the gene matches: 13. This CDR3 has 16 amino acids. Here the CDR3 reads CASRLAGVLRWETQYF. The CDR3 DNA is TGTGCCAGCAGATTAGCGGGGGTTCTCAGGTGGGAGACCCAGTACTTC.

The chain joins TRBV19 to TRBJ1-6; 8 bases fit TRBD1. CDR3 length: 14 amino acids. Germline CDR1 reads LNHDA; CDR2 reads SQIVND (reference sequence). J was trimmed by 8 bases and V by 1 base; bases with no gene match: 1. CDR3 sequence (DNA): TGTGCCAGTAGTATAGGCAGGGGGCATTCACCCCTCCACTTT. Its protein product is CASSIGRGHSPLHF.

The DNA for the CDR3 is TGCGCCAGCAGCGAAACAGGGATGAAGACCCAGTACTTC. This encodes CASSETGMKTQYF. The chain uses TRBV5-1 and TRBJ2-5; D might be TRBD1 (6 bases). CDR3 length: 13 amino acids. Trimming took off 4 bases at V and 6 bases at J, with 13 bases between the two ends. Germline V gene data show CDR1 as SGHRS and CDR2 as YFSETQ.

The chain uses TRBV21-1 and TRBJ1-5. TRBV21-1 is shown as a pseudogene. The CDR3 extends over 18 amino acids. The CDR3 reads CASTVRVGTGVPNQPQHF. The CDR3 nucleotides are TGTGCCAGCACCGTACGTGTGGGTACGGGAGTCCCCAATCAGCCCCAGCATTTT.

The chain is built from TRBV2 and TRBJ2-4; D might be TRBD1 (6 bases). V shed 3 bases and J shed 9 bases, with 12 bases lying between them. Germline CDR1 is SNHLY and CDR2 is FYNNEI. The CDR3 covers 13 residues. CDR3 nucleotide sequence: TGTGCCAGCAGTGACCGGCAGGGGATCATTCAGTACTTC. Amino acid sequence: CASSDRQGIIQYF. The whole variable domain, filled in from reference TRBV2 and TRBJ2-4, reads EPEVTQTPSHQVTQMGQEVILRCVPISNHLYFYWYRQILGQKVEFLVSFYNNEISEKSEIFDDQFSVERPDGSNFTLKIRSTKLEDSAMYFCASSDRQGIIQYFGAGTRLSVL.

This rearrangement joins TRBV7-6 to TRBJ1-3; a weak D match, TRBD1 (5 bases). CDR1 and CDR2 (germline): SGHVS, FNYEAQ. The CDR3 extends over 14 amino acids. V gave up 4 bases and J gave up 4 bases, with 11 bases separating them. The CDR3 sequence is CASSSPSGGNTIYF. In DNA, the CDR3 is TGTGCCAGCAGCTCCCCCTCAGGGGGAAACACCATATATTTT. Supplemented by reference TRBV7-6 and TRBJ1-3, the full variable domain reads GAGVSQSPRYKVTKRGQDVALRCDPISGHVSLYWYRQALGQGPEFLTYFNYEAQQDKSGLPNDRFSAERPEGSISTLTIQRTEQRDSAMYRCASSSPSGGNTIYFGEGSWLTVV.

The sample holds a few counts of this clone. The chain links TRBV5-4 to TRBJ1-2, with 8 bases matching TRBD1. The CDR3 is 13 amino acids. The J segment lost 14 bases and the V segment lost 5 bases, leaving 14 bases of the junction unmatched. Germline V gene sequence: CDR1 SGHNT, CDR2 YYREEE (reference sequence). The CDR3 loop reads CASSYADRGGFTF. DNA of the CDR3: TGTGCCAGCAGTTACGCTGACAGGGGCGGATTTACCTTC.

The chain links TRBV27 to TRBJ1-4; D is perhaps TRBD1 (5 bases). V gave up 7 bases and J gave up 4 bases, with 13 bases separating them. This CDR3 has 14 residues. Germline V gene lookup returns CDR1 MNHEY and CDR2 SMNVEV (reference sequence). CDR3 protein: CASKRQPFNEKLFF. DNA of the CDR3: TGTGCCAGCAAACGACAGCCATTTAATGAAAAACTGTTTTTT.

The chain joins TRBV4-3 to TRBJ2-1; 8 bases line up with TRBD2. The CDR3 has 15 residues. The V and J ends lost 3 bases and 8 bases, in that order; junction bases with no gene match: 9. Germline V CDR1 and CDR2: LGHNA, YSLEER. The chain's CDR3 is CASSQNRGGGYEQFF. CDR3 bases: TGCGCCAGCAGCCAGAACCGGGGGGGTGGCTATGAGCAGTTCTTC.

CDR3 sequence: CASDGGSSYNSPLHF. The CDR3 DNA reads TGTGCCAGTGATGGGGGGAGCTCCTATAATTCACCCCTCCACTTT. The V call is TRBV19, the J call TRBJ1-6; TRBD1 might be the D (5 bases). CDR3 length: 15 amino acids. Germline-derived CDR1 and CDR2 are LNHDA and SQIVND (reference sequence). V dropped 8 bases and J dropped 0 bases, with 11 bases sitting between them. Complete variable domain (other parts from reference TRBV19 and TRBJ1-6): DGGITQSPKYLFRKEGQNVTLSCEQNLNHDAMYWYRQDPGQGLRLIYYSQIVNDFQKGDIAEGYSVSREKKESFPLTVTSAQKNPTAFYLCASDGGSSYNSPLHFGNGTRLTVT.

This sequence joins TRBV27 and TRBJ2-7, with D possibly TRBD1 on 6 matching bases. The ends were cut back, 6 bases at V and 3 bases at J, with 9 bases in the middle. The germline V gene encodes CDR1 MNHEY and CDR2 SMNVEV (reference sequence). This CDR3 spans 12 amino acids. The CDR3 bases are TGTGCCAGCAGGTCAGGGGTCTACGAGCAGTACTTC. This translates into CASRSGVYEQYF.

The genes are TRBV6-5 and TRBJ2-3; perhaps TRBD1 as D (6 bases). V was clipped by 7 bases and J by 2 bases, with 7 bases between them. Looked up from germline, CDR1 is MNHEY and CDR2 is SVGAGI. The CDR3 is 12 residues long. The CDR3 protein is CASNRDTDTQYF. The DNA for the CDR3 is TGTGCCAGCAACAGGGACACAGATACGCAGTATTTT.

The CDR3 DNA reads TGCGCCAGCAGCTACACAGGGCCCGAGAGTGAAAAACTGTTTTTT. Its translation is CASSYTGPESEKLFF. The V and J genes are TRBV5-1 and TRBJ1-4, with D maybe TRBD1 (6 bases). Trimming cost V 3 bases and J 7 bases, with 16 bases left between them. Per the germline V gene, CDR1 is SGHRS and CDR2 is YFSETQ. The CDR3 runs 15 residues.

This clone has just a few counts. J is TRBJ1-6 and V is TRBV4-3, with D maybe TRBD1 (5 bases). This CDR3 region has 15 residues. The germline CDR1 and CDR2 sequences are LGHNA and YSLEER. With 4 bases removed from V and 8 bases from J, the gap between germline ends came to 15 bases. CDR3 nucleotides: TGCGCCAGCAGCCCCGGGGGGTTAGCTTATTCACCCCTCCACTTT. It yields the protein CASSPGGLAYSPLHF.

The V call is TRBV7-9, the J call TRBJ2-7, with 7 bases that match TRBD1. The CDR3 consists of 15 residues. J gave up 0 bases and V 7 bases, and 9 bases lay outside the gene matches. CDR1 and CDR2 (germline): SEHNR, FQNEAQ (reference sequence). As DNA, the CDR3 is TGTGCCAGCACGATGGGGACAGCGAGCTCCTACGAGCAGTACTTC. This codes for CASTMGTASSYEQYF.

V and J are TRBV2 and TRBJ1-5; 9 nucleotides agree with TRBD1. Germline V gene sequence: CDR1 SNHLY, CDR2 FYNNEI. The CDR3 has 19 amino acids. The J segment lost 0 bases and the V segment lost 3 bases, leaving 12 bases of the junction unmatched. The CDR3 nucleotides read TGTGCCAGCAGTGAGGGAATTGGACAGGGGCATTATAGCAATCAGCCCCAGCATTTT. Translated: CASSEGIGQGHYSNQPQHF.

The V and J genes are TRBV13 and TRBJ2-3; 10 bases are shared with TRBD2. The J segment lost 0 bases and the V segment lost 3 bases, leaving 9 bases of the junction unmatched. This CDR3 is 18 amino acids long. Germline V lookup: CDR1 PRHDT, CDR2 FYEKMQ (reference sequence). The CDR3: CASSFLVAGGTSTDTQYF. The CDR3, as DNA: TGTGCCAGCAGCTTTTTAGTAGCGGGGGGAACTAGCACAGATACGCAGTATTTT.

The chain couples TRBV4-2 to TRBJ1-1; D not resolved. The germline V gene has CDR1 LGHNA and CDR2 YNFKEQ. V dropped 0 bases and J dropped 5 bases, with 13 bases sitting between them. The CDR3 has 15 amino acids. The CDR3, as DNA: TGTGCCAGCAGCCAAGAGTACGCAGGAGGGACTGAAGCTTTCTTT. This gives the protein CASSQEYAGGTEAFF.

The chain recombines TRBV6-5 with TRBJ1-2; D is unresolved. The germline CDR1 and CDR2 sequences are MNHEY and SVGAGI. Deletions cut 6 bases from V and 4 bases from J, with 12 bases between. CDR3 length: 13 residues. Written as DNA, the CDR3 is TGTGCCAGCAGGCATCAAGGAGGCTATGGCTACACCTTC. It yields the protein CASRHQGGYGYTF.

This clone was counted once. DNA for the CDR3: TGTGCCAGCATAAGTCCAGAGGCAGTTGATCAGCCCCAGCATTTT. It specifies CASISPEAVDQPQHF. V is TRBV27 and J is TRBJ1-5; D is unclear. Germline V CDR1 and CDR2: MNHEY, SMNVEV (reference sequence). Trimming stripped 7 bases from V and 5 bases from J, with 18 bases between. The CDR3 covers 15 residues.

The rearrangement links TRBV12-3 or TRBV12-4 to TRBJ1-1; the D gene is possibly TRBD1 (6 bases). The CDR3 length is 13 residues. Trimming took off 5 bases at V and 0 bases at J, with 7 bases between the two ends. The CDR3 is CASSRDMNTEAFF. The DNA for the CDR3 is TGTGCCAGCAGTCGGGACATGAACACTGAAGCTTTCTTT.

The chain joins TRBV10-1 to TRBJ1-6; no clear D. V gave up 3 bases and J gave up 3 bases, with 9 bases separating them. The CDR3 sequence is 15 residues long. Looked up from germline, CDR1 is WNHNN and CDR2 is SYGVQD (reference sequence). The CDR3 nucleotides are TGCGCCAGCAGTGAAGAGGCAGACTATAATTCACCCCTCCACTTT. This translates into CASSEEADYNSPLHF.

V gene TRBV19 combines with J gene TRBJ1-5; maybe TRBD1 (6 bases). CDR1 and CDR2 from the germline V gene are LNHDA and SQIVND (reference sequence). The CDR3 extends over 14 amino acids. The V end was cut by 9 bases, the J end by 6 bases, with 18 bases between. The DNA of the CDR3 is TGTGCCAGCTCTAGGGACACAAGAAGTCAGCCCCAGCATTTT. This gives the protein CASSRDTRSQPQHF. Drawing the rest from reference TRBV19 and TRBJ1-5, the complete variable domain is DGGITQSPKYLFRKEGQNVTLSCEQNLNHDAMYWYRQDPGQGLRLIYYSQIVNDFQKGDIAEGYSVSREKKESFPLTVTSAQKNPTAFYLCASSRDTRSQPQHFGDGTRLSIL.